The sequence of this T cell receptor (beta chain) was determined in a study of OX40 agonist ivuxolimab in advanced cancers. Study observations and caveats: CD4+ and CD8+ T cells in blood underwent clonal expansion by week 6 at 0.1 to 3.0 mg/kg.

Comment on this clone: As yet, its antigen is unknown.

Using immunoSEQ multiplex PCR, the repertoire was profiled, and TCRdb retains in-frame clones only, with some absent. Altogether some 50,000 clones are present, around 79% being singletons, with the ten largest covering 7.9%. Germline V gene lookup returns CDR1 SGHTA and CDR2 FQGNSA. V was clipped by 5 bases and J by 6 bases, with 14 bases between them. This CDR3 has 13 residues. The TCR sequence derives from an adult with an advanced solid tumor such as melanoma, head and neck, liver or kidney cancer. The sample was CD4+ or CD8+ T cells sorted from blood, taken in a trial of the OX40 agonist ivuxolimab. This chain connects TRBV7-2 to TRBJ2-7; TRBD1 is a possible D gene (5 bases). CDR3 region: CASSPHYTGEQYF. The CDR3 region has the DNA TGTGCCAGCAGCCCACATTACACAGGCGAGCAGTACTTC.